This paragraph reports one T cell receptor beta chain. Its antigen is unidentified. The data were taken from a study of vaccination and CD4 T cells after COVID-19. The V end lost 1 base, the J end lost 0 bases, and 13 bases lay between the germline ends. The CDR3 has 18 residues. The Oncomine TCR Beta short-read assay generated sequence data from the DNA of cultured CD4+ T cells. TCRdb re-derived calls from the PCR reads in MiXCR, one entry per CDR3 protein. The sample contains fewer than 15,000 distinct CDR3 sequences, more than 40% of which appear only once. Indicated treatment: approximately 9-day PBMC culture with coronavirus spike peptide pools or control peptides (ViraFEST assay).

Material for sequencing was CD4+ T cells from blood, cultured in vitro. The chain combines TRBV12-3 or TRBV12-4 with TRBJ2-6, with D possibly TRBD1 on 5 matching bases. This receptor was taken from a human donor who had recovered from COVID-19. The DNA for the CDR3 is TGTGCCAGCAGTTTAGACAGGCTCCGTCTCTCTGGGGCCAACGTCCTGACTTTC. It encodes CASSLDRLRLSGANVLTF.